A single sample is the source of the 7 T cell receptor beta chains below, sequenced in a study of graft-versus-host responses after intestinal transplantation. Profiling relied on immunoSEQ multiplex PCR, and the TCRdb table lists in-frame clones only, not all of them. The sample yields about 88,000 clones, roughly 90% seen once. The antigens of these receptors remain unknown. The material was unstimulated CD4+ T cells sorted from spleen or lymph node cells, obtained before intestinal transplant. These receptors were collected from a human donor who received an intestinal transplant.

This chain connects TRBV6-5 to TRBJ1-2, with no clear D. Trimming removed 2 bases at V and 8 bases at J, with 21 bases between. Germline V gene sequence: CDR1 MNHEY, CDR2 SVGAGI. The CDR3 runs 16 residues. The CDR3 region is CASSYSPGRNPMGYTF. The CDR3 region has the DNA TGTGCCAGCAGTTACAGTCCAGGCCGCAACCCTATGGGCTACACCTTC.

As regards this clone: This same CDR3 is encoded by further DNA sequences in the sample. This chain uses TRBV7-9 with TRBJ1-1; D remains unclear. The CDR3 loop spans 15 amino acids. Germline values: CDR1 SEHNR, CDR2 FQNEAQ (reference sequence). V was pared by 0 bases and J by 0 bases, with 8 bases between. Written as DNA, the CDR3 is TGTGCCAGCAGCTTAGCGGGCAGCTTGAACACTGAAGCTTTCTTT. Its protein is CASSLAGSLNTEAFF. Full variable domain (missing parts from reference TRBV7-9 and TRBJ1-1): DTGVSQNPRHKITKRGQNVTFRCDPISEHNRLYWYRQTLGQGPEFLTYFQNEAQLEKSRLLSDRFSAERPKGSFSTLEIQRTEQGDSAMYLCASSLAGSLNTEAFFGQGTRLTVV.

The chain has TRBV13 and TRBJ1-3; 12 nucleotides align to TRBD1. V shed 1 base, J shed 8 bases, and the junction held 3 bases outside the gene matches. Germline CDR1 reads PRHDT; CDR2 reads FYEKMQ (reference sequence). The CDR3 runs 15 residues. For the CDR3, the DNA is TGTGCCAGCAGCTTAGTGGGACAGGGGGCTGACACCATATATTTT. Its translation is CASSLVGQGADTIYF.

The chain uses TRBV5-1 and TRBJ2-7, with D uncertain. Trimming stripped 0 bases from V and 0 bases from J, with 7 bases between. The CDR3 has 14 amino acids. In germline, CDR1 is SGHRS, CDR2 YFSETQ. The CDR3 sequence is CASSLGGTSYEQYF. In nucleotides, the CDR3 is TGCGCCAGCAGCTTGGGAGGCACCTCCTACGAGCAGTACTTC.

The chain employs TRBV5-1 and TRBJ1-1; TRBD1 aligns across 8 bases. This CDR3 region has 15 residues. J was trimmed by 4 bases and V by 3 bases; bases with no gene match: 8. The germline V gene has CDR1 SGHRS and CDR2 YFSETQ. The CDR3 sequence: CASSWGNTGGTEAFF. The CDR3 coding sequence is TGCGCCAGCAGCTGGGGGAACACAGGGGGCACTGAAGCTTTCTTT.

With regard to this clone: Other DNA sequences in the sample encode the same CDR3. The V and J genes are TRBV5-1 and TRBJ1-1, with D possibly TRBD1 on 5 matching bases. Trimming cost V 5 bases and J 1 base, with 9 bases left between them. CDR3 length: 13 residues. Germline values: CDR1 SGHRS, CDR2 YFSETQ. The CDR3 protein is CASSLQENTEAFF. The CDR3 nucleotides read TGCGCCAGCAGTCTACAGGAGAACACTGAAGCTTTCTTT.

The rearrangement links TRBV11-3 to TRBJ2-3; 12 bases map to TRBD2. The germline gives CDR1 SGHNT, CDR2 YENEEA. Germline trimming cut 0 bases from V and 4 bases from J; bases unmatched to any gene: 14. CDR3 length: 20 amino acids. The CDR3 DNA follows: TGTGCCAGCAGCTTAGATTACCTAGCGGGGGGGCAGGAAGGGGCAGATACGCAGTATTTT. This gives the protein CASSLDYLAGGQEGADTQYF.